This T cell receptor (beta chain) comes out of a study of T cells in tumors after PD-1 blockade. Germline V gene lookup returns CDR1 SGHTA and CDR2 FQGTGA. CDR3 length: 16 residues. V trimming: 5 bases; J trimming: 9 bases; junction bases outside the gene matches: 8. Using immunoSEQ multiplex PCR, the repertoire was profiled, and TCRdb retains in-frame clones only, with some absent. In the table there are 30,000 to 35,000 clones, roughly two thirds of which are singletons. V usage is TRBV7-3 and J usage is TRBJ2-1; TRBD2 matches at 15 bases. The sample in question was PBMCs, obtained after anti-PD-1 treatment. This receptor was identified in a human donor with basal cell carcinoma. As DNA, the CDR3 is TGTGCCAGCAGCAGCCGGACTAGCGGGGGGGCTGGTGAGCAGTTCTTC. Protein: CASSSRTSGGAGEQFF. The full variable domain, in which reference TRBV7-3 and TRBJ2-1 provide the parts outside the CDR3, is GAGVSQTPSNKVTEKGKYVELRCDPISGHTALYWYRQSLGQGPEFLIYFQGTGAADDSGLPNDRFFAVRPEGSVSTLKIQRTERGDSAVYLCASSSRTSGGAGEQFFGPGTRLTVL.